The present TCR beta chain was sequenced within a study of Ad26.COV2.S vaccination and SARS-CoV-2 variants. Germline loops: CDR1 SNHLY, CDR2 FYNNEI. CDR3 length: 15 amino acids. Trimming removed 5 bases from V and 0 bases from J, with 11 bases in between. The repertoire was sequenced with immunoSEQ multiplex PCR; TCRdb's copy has only in-frame clones and lacks some. The table has 350,000 to 400,000 clones, 88% seen once; the top ten hold 3.5%. Treatment meaning: roughly 20 received Ad26.COV2.S at low or high dose, single or two shots; several received placebo; per-sample allocation not given. On day 63 after the first injection, vaccine and placebo recipients gave samples.

This rearrangement joins TRBV2 to TRBJ1-3; D perhaps matches TRBD1 (6 bases). This clonotype was sampled from a person between 18 and 60 years old who received the Ad26.COV2.S COVID-19 vaccine or a placebo. Material: peripheral blood, obtained in a trial of Ad26.COV2.S vaccine versus placebo. The CDR3 DNA is TGTGCCAGCAGTCAACAGGGAACCTCTGGAAACACCATATATTTT. It specifies CASSQQGTSGNTIYF.